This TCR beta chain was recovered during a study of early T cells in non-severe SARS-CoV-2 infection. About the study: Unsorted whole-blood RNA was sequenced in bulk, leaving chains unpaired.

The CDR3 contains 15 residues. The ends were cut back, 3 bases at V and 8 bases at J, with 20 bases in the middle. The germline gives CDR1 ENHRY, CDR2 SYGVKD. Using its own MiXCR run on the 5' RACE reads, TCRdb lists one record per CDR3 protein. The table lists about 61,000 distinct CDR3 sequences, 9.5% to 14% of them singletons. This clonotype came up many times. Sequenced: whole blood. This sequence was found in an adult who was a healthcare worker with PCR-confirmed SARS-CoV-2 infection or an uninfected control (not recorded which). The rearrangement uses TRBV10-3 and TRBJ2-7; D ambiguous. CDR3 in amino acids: CAISEGGVRRDKQYF. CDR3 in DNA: TGTGCCATCAGTGAAGGTGGAGTACGAAGGGATAAGCAGTACTTC.